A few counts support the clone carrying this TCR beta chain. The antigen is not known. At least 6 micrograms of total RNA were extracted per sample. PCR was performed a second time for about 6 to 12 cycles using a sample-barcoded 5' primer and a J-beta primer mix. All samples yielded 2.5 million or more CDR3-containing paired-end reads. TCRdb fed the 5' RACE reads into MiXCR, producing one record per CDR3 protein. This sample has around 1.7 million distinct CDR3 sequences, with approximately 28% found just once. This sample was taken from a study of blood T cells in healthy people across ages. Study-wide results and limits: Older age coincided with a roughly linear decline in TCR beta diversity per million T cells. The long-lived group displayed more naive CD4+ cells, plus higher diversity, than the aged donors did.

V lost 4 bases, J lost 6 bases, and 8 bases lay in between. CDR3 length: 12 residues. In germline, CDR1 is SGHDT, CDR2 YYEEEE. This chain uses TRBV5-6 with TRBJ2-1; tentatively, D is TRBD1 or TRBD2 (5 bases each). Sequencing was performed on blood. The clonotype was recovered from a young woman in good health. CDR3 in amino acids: CASSIGGNEQFF. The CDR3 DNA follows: TGTGCCAGCAGCATTGGGGGCAATGAGCAGTTCTTC.